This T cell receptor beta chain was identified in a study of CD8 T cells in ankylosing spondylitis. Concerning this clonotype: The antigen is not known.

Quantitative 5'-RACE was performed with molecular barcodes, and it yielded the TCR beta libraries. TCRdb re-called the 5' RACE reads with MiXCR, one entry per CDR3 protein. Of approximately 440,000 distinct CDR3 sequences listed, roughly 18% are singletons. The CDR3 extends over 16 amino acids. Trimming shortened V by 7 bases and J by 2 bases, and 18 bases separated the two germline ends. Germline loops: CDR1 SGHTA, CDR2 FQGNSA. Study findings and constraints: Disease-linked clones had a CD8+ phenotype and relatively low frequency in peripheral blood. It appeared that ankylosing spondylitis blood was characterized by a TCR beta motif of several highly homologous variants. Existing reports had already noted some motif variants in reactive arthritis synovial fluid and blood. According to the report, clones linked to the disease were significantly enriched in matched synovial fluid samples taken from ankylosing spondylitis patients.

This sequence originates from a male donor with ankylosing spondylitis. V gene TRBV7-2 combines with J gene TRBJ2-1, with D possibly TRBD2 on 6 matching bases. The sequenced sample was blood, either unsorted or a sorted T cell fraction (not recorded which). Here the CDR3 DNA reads TGTGCCAGCACCCCATCCTCTGGGGGGACCTACAATGAGCAGTTCTTC. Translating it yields CASTPSSGGTYNEQFF.